The present T cell receptor (beta chain) was sequenced within a study of shared clonotypes between healthy human individuals. The data were produced by immunoSEQ multiplex PCR, yet TCRdb's version contains in-frame clones alone and is incomplete. This table has 1,500,000 or so clones, around 97% appearing once. Study-level findings and limits: Relative to clonotypes present in all four donors, those not shared had lower generation probabilities.

This clone is a singleton in its sample. What it recognizes is unknown. Looked up from germline, CDR1 is ENHRY and CDR2 is SYGVKD. The CDR3 consists of 15 residues. V was pared by 6 bases and J by 4 bases, with 15 bases between. The clonotype originates from a man aged 25-45 years in good health. Sequencing used naive CD4+ T cells sorted from blood. The subset here: CD45RA+ positively selected. The rearrangement uses TRBV10-3 and TRBJ2-2, with D possibly TRBD1 on 7 matching bases. The CDR3 loop is CAIRLAGGGTGELFF. The DNA of the CDR3 is TGTGCCATCAGGCTAGCAGGGGGAGGCACCGGGGAGCTGTTTTTT.